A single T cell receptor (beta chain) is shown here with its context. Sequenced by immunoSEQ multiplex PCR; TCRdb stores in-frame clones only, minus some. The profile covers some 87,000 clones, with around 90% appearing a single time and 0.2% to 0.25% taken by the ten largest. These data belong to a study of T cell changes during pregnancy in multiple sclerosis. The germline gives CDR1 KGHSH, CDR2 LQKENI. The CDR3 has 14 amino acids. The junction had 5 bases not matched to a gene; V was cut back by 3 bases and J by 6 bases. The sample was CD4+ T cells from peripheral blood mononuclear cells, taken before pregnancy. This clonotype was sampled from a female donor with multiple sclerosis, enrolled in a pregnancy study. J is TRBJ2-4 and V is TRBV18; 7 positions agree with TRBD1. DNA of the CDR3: TGTGCCAGCTCACCGGACAGGTTCCTAAACATTCAGTACTTC. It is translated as CASSPDRFLNIQYF.